This record covers a single T cell receptor (beta chain). This record comes from a study of shared clonotypes between healthy human individuals. Assay: immunoSEQ multiplex PCR; the TCRdb copy retains only in-frame clones and omits some. This sample has 2 million to 2.5 million clones, with roughly 94% found just once. This sequence was found in a man in his late teens or twenties in good health. Sequencing used naive CD4+ T cells sorted from blood. The subset: CD45RA+ positively selected.

The CDR3 reads CASILGGTGELFF. CDR3 DNA: TGTGCCAGCATCCTTGGGGGCACCGGGGAGCTGTTTTTT. V usage is TRBV7-9 and J usage is TRBJ2-2; D is possibly TRBD1 or TRBD2 (5 bases each). Trimming removed 7 bases from V and 4 bases from J, with 10 bases in between. Germline V gives CDR1 SEHNR, CDR2 FQNEAQ (reference sequence). This CDR3 region has 13 residues.